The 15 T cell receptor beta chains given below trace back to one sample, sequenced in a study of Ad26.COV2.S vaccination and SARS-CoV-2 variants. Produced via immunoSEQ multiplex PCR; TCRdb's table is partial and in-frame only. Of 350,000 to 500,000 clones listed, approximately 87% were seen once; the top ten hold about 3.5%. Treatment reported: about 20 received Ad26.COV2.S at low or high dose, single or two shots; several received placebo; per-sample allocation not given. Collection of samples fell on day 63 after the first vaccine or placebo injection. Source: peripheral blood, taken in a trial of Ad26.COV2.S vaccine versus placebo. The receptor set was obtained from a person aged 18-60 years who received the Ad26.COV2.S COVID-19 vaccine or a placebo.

Here the CDR3 reads CASSFNPRGHGYTF. The CDR3 bases are TGTGCCAGCAGCTTCAATCCCAGAGGGCACGGCTACACCTTC. The chain uses TRBV7-2 and TRBJ1-2; no definite D call. This CDR3 comprises 14 residues. V was shortened by 3 bases and J by 8 bases, with 16 bases between the two germline ends. Germline CDR1 is SGHTA and CDR2 is FQGNSA.

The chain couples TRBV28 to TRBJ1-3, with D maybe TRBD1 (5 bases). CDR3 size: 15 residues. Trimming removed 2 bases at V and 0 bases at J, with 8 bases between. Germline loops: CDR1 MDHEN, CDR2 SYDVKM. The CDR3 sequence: CASSLDSFSGNTIYF. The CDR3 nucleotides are TGTGCCAGCAGTTTAGACAGTTTCTCTGGAAACACCATATATTTT.

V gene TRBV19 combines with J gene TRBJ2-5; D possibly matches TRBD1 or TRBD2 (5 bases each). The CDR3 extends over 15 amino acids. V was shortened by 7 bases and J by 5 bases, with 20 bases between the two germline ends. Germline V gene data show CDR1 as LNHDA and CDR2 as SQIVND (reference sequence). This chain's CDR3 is CASNGWGSAGETQYF. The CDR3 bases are TGTGCCAGTAATGGTTGGGGTAGCGCAGGGGAGACCCAGTACTTC. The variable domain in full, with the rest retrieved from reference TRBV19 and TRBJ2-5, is DGGITQSPKYLFRKEGQNVTLSCEQNLNHDAMYWYRQDPGQGLRLIYYSQIVNDFQKGDIAEGYSVSREKKESFPLTVTSAQKNPTAFYLCASNGWGSAGETQYFGPGTRLLVL.

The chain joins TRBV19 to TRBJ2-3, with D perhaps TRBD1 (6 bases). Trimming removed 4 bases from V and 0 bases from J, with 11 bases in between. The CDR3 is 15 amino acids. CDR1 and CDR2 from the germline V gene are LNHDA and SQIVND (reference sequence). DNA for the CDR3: TGTGCCAGTAGTAAAGACAGGCCGAGCACAGATACGCAGTATTTT. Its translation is CASSKDRPSTDTQYF.

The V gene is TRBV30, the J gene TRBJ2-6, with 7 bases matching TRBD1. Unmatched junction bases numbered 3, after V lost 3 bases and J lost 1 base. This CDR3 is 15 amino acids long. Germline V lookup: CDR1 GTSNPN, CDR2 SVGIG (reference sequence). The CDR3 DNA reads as TGTGCCTGGAGAGCGACAGGGTCTGGGGCCAACGTCCTGACTTTC. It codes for CAWRATGSGANVLTF.

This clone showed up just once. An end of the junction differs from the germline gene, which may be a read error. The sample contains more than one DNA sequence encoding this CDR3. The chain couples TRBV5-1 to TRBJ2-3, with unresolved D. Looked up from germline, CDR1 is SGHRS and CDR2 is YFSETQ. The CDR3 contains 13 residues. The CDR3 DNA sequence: TGCGCCAGCAGCTCCCCCAGCACTGATACGCAGTATTTT. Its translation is CASSSPSTDTQYF.

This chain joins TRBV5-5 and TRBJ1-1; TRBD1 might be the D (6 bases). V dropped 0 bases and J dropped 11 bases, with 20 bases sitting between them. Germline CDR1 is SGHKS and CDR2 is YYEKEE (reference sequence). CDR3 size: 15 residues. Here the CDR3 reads CASSLGVGGRVSAFF. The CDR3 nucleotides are TGTGCCAGCAGCTTGGGAGTCGGGGGCCGGGTATCTGCTTTCTTT.

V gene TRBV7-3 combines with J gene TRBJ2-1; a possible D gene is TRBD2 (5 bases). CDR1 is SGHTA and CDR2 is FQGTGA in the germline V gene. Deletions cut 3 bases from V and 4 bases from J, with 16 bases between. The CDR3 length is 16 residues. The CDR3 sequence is CASSLGSNGIYNEQFF. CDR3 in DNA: TGTGCCAGCAGCTTGGGGTCTAACGGGATTTACAATGAGCAGTTCTTC. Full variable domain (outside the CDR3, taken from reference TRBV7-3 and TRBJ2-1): GAGVSQTPSNKVTEKGKYVELRCDPISGHTALYWYRQSLGQGPEFLIYFQGTGAADDSGLPNDRFFAVRPEGSVSTLKIQRTERGDSAVYLCASSLGSNGIYNEQFFGPGTRLTVL.

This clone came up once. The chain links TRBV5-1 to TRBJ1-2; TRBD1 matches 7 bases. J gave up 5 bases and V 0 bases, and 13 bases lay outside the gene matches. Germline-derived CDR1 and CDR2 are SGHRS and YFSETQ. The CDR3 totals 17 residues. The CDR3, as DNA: TGCGCCAGCAGCTTGGTAGGGGGGACAGCCCTGGTGTATGGCTACACCTTC. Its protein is CASSLVGGTALVYGYTF.

The CDR3 DNA follows: TGTGCCAGCAGTGAAGTAGGAATAACTAATGAAAAACTGTTTTTT. Amino acids: CASSEVGITNEKLFF. This sequence joins TRBV6-1 and TRBJ1-4; D unresolved. This CDR3 has 15 residues. Trimming shortened V by 1 base and J by 1 base, and 7 bases separated the two germline ends. Germline loops: CDR1 MNHNS, CDR2 SASEGT.

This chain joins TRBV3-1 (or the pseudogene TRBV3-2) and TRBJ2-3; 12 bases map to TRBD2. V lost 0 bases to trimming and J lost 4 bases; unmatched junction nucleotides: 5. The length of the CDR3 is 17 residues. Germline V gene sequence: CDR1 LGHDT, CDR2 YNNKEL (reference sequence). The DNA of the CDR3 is TGTGCCAGCAGCCAAGATACGGCTAGCGGGGGGGCAGATACGCAGTATTTT. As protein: CASSQDTASGGADTQYF.

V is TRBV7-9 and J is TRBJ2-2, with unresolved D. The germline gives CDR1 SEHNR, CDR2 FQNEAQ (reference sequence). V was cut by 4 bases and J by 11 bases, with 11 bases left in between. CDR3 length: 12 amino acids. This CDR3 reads CASSSTRLELFF. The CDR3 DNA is TGTGCCAGCAGCTCGACCCGGTTAGAGCTGTTTTTT. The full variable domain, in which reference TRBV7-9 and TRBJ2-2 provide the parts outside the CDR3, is DTGVSQNPRHKITKRGQNVTFRCDPISEHNRLYWYRQTLGQGPEFLTYFQNEAQLEKSRLLSDRFSAERPKGSFSTLEIQRTEQGDSAMYLCASSSTRLELFFGEGSRLTVL.

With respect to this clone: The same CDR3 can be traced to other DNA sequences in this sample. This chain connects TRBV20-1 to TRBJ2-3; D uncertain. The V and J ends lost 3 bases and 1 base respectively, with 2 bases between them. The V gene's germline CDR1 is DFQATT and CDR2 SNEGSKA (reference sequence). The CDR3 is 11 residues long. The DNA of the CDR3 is TGCAGTGCTAGCGGCACAGATACGCAGTATTTT. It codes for CSASGTDTQYF.

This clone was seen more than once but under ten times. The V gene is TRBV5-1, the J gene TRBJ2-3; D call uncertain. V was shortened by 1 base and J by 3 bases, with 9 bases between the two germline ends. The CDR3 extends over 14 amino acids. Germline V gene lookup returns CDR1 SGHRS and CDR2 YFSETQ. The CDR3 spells CASSLISKTDTQYF. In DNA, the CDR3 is TGCGCCAGCAGCTTGATAAGTAAAACAGATACGCAGTATTTT.

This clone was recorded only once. CDR3 residues: CASSQVWRDTDTQYF. The CDR3 DNA sequence: TGCGCCAGCAGCCAAGTTTGGCGGGACACAGATACGCAGTATTTT. The genes are TRBV4-3 and TRBJ2-3; D is perhaps TRBD2 (6 bases). The CDR3 is 15 amino acids. V lost 1 base and J lost 2, with 10 bases in between. Germline CDR1 is LGHNA and CDR2 is YSLEER.